This T cell receptor beta chain was found in a study of T cells after yellow fever vaccination. Study as a whole: SMART-Seq v4 Ultra Low Input prepared the low-cell-number fractions.

TCRdb ran MiXCR on the 5' RACE reads and lists one entry per CDR3 protein. The table lists some 340,000 distinct CDR3 sequences, approximately 4% of them singletons, with roughly 25% in the top ten. The CDR3 covers 12 residues. Trimming removed 2 bases from V and 4 bases from J, with 6 bases in between. The germline CDR1 and CDR2 sequences are MDHEN and SYDVKM. This clonotype was found many times. V gene TRBV28 combines with J gene TRBJ2-7, with D possibly TRBD2 on 6 matching bases. This TCR came from a man aged 18 to 30 who received the YFV17D yellow fever vaccine. The sample in question was PBMCs, obtained 5 days after the yellow fever booster vaccination. In nucleotides, the CDR3 is TGTGCCAGCAGTTTAGCGGGGTACGAGCAGTACGTC. Translated: CASSLAGYEQYV.